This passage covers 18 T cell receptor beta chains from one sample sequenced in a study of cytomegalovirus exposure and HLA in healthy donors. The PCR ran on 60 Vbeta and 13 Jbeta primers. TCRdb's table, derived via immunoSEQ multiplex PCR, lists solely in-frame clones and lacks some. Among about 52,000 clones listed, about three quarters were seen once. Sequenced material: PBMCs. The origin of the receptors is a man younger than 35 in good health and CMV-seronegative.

The CDR3, as DNA: TGCGCCAGCAGCCTAGGGACATCTTCAACTAATGAAAAACTGTTTTTT. It translates to CASSLGTSSTNEKLFF. This chain uses TRBV4-1 with TRBJ1-4; possible D gene TRBD1, 6 bases. V lost 4 bases to trimming and J lost 0 bases, with 12 bases between them. CDR3 length: 16 amino acids. The germline gives CDR1 MGHRA, CDR2 YSYEKL.

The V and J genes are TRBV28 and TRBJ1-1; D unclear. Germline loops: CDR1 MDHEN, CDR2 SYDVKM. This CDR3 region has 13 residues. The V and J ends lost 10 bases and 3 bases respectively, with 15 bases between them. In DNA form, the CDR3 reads TGTGCCACCAAAGAACCAATAGACACTGAAGCTTTCTTT. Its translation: CATKEPIDTEAFF.

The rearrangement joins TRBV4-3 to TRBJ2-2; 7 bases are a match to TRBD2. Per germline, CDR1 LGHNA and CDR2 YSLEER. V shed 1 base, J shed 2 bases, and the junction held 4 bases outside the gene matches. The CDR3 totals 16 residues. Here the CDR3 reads CASSQGSSGNTGELFF. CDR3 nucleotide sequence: TGCGCCAGCAGCCAAGGTTCTAGCGGCAACACCGGGGAGCTGTTTTTT.

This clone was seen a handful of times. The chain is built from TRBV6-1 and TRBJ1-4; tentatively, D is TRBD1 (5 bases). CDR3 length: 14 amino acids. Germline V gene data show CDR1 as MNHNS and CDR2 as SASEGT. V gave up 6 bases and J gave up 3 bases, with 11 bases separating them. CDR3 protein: CASSRVSANEKLFF. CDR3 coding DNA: TGTGCCAGCAGCAGGGTATCGGCTAATGAAAAACTGTTTTTT.

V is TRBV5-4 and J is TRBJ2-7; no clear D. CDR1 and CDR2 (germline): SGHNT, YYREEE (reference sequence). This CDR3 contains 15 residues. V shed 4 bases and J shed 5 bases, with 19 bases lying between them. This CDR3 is CASSLPAELFNEQYF. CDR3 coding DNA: TGTGCCAGCAGCCTTCCGGCGGAGCTATTTAACGAGCAGTACTTC.

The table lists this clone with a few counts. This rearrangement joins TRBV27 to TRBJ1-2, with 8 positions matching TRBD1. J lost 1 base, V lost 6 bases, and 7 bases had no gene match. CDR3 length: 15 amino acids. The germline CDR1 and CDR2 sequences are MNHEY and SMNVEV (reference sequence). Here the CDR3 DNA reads TGTGCCAGCAGACGTGACAGGGGTGGTAACTATGGCTACACCTTC. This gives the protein CASRRDRGGNYGYTF.

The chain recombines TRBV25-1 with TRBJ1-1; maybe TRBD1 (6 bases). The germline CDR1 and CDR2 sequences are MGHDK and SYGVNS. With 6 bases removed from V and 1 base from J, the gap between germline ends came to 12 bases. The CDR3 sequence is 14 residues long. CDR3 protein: CASSQWGQNTEAFF. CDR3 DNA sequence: TGTGCCAGCAGCCAGTGGGGGCAGAACACTGAAGCTTTCTTT.

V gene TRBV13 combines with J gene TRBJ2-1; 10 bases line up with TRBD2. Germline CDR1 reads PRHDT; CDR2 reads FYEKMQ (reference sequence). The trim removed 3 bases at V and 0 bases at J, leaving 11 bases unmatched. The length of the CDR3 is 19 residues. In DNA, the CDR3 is TGTGCCAGCAGCTTCGGTGGGACTAGCGAGATGAGCTCCTACAATGAGCAGTTCTTC. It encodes CASSFGGTSEMSSYNEQFF.

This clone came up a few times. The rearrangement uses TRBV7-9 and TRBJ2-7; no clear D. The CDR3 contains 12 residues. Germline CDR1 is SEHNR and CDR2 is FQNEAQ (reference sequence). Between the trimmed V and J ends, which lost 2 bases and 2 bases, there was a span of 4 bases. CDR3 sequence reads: CASSLRPYEQYF. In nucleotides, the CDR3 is TGTGCCAGCAGCTTACGTCCCTACGAGCAGTACTTC.

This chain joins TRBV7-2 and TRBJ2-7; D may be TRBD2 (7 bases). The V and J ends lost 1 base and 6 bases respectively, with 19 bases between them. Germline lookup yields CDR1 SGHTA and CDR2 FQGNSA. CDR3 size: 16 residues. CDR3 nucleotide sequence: TGTGCCAGCAGCTTAGAATTAGGGGGGAGGGCCACCGAGCAGTACTTC. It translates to CASSLELGGRATEQYF.

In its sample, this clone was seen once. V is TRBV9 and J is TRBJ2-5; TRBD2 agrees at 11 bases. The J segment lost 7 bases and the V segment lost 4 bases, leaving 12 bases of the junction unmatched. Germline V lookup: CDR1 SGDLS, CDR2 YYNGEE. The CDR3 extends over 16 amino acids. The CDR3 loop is CASSPTGLADGGTQYF. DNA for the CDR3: TGTGCCAGCAGCCCAACGGGACTAGCGGATGGAGGGACCCAGTACTTC.

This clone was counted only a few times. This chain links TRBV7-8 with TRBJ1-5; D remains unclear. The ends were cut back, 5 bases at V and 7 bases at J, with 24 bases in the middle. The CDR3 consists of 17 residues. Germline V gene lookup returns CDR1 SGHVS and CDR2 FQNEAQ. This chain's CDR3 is CASSHTETTQNRQPQHF. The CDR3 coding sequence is TGTGCCAGCAGCCACACGGAGACGACTCAAAATCGACAGCCCCAGCATTTT.

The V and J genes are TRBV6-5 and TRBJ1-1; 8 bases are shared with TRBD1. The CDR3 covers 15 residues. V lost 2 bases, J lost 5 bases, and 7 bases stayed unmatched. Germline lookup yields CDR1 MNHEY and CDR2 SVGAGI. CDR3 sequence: CASSYGQGAKTEAFF. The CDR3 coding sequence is TGTGCCAGCAGTTACGGGCAGGGGGCGAAGACTGAAGCTTTCTTT.

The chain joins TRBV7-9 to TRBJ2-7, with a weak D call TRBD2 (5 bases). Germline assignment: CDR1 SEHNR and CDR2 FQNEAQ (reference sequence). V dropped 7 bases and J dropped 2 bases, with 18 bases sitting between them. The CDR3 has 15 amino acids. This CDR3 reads CASTPWERTTYEQYF. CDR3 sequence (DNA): TGTGCCAGCACCCCCTGGGAGCGTACAACCTACGAGCAGTACTTC.

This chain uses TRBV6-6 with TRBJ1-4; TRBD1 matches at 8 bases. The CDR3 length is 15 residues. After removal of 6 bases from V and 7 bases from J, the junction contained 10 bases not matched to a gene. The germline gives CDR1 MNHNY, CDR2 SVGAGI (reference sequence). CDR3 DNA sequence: TGTGCCAGCAGCCAAGACAGGACAGGGCCTGAAAAACTGTTTTTT. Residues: CASSQDRTGPEKLFF.

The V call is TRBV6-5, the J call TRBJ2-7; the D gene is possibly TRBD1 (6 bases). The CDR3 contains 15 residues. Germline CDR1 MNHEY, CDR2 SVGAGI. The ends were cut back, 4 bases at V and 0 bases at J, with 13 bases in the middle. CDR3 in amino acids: CASSSTGTLSYEQYF. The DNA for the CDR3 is TGTGCCAGCAGTTCTACCGGGACACTCTCCTACGAGCAGTACTTC.

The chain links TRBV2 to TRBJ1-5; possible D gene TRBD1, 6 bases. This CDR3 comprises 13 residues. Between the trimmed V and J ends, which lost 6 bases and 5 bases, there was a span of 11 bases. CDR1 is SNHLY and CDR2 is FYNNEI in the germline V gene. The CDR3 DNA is TGTGCCAGCAGGATACAGGGAGATCAGCCCCAGCATTTT. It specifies CASRIQGDQPQHF.

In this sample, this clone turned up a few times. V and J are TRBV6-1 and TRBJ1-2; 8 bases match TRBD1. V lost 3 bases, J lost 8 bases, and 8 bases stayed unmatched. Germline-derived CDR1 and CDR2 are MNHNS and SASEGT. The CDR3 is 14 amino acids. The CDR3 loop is CASSEAGGVRGYTF. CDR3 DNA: TGTGCCAGCAGTGAGGCAGGGGGCGTAAGGGGCTACACCTTC.